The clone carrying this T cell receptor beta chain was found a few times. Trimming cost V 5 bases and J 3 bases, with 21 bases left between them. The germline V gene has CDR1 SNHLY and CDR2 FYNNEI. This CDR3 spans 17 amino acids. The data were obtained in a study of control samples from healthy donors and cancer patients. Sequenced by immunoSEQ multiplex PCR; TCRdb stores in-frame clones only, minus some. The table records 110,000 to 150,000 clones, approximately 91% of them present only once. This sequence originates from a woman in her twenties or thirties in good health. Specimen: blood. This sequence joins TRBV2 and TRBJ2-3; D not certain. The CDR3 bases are TGTGCCAGCAGTCCCATTAAGTCAAAGTCCGCGACAGATACGCAGTATTTT. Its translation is CASSPIKSKSATDTQYF.